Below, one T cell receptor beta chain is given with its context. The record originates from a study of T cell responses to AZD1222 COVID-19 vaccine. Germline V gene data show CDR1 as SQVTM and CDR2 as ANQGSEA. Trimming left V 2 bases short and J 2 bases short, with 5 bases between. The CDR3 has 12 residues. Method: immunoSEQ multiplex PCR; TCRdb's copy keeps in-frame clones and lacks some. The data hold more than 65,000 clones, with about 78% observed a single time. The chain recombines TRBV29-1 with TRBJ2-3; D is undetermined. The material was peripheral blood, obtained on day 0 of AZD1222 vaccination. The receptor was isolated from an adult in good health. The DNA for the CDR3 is TGCAGCGTTGAAAGAGACACAGATACGCAGTATTTT. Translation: CSVERDTDTQYF.